This T cell receptor beta chain is drawn from a study of T cell repertoires in cytomegalovirus infection. As for the study in general: CMV infection together with matching HLA type was indicated by public TCR beta signatures. General study results and limits: The ex vivo response was dominated by HLA-C-restricted CMV-specific TCR beta clonotypes. Identification of carriers of CMV plus the relevant HLA was performed using cumulative public TCR beta family frequency.

TCRdb used MiXCR to reprocess the reads, holding one entry per CDR3 protein. The table has under 800,000 distinct CDR3 sequences, more than 20% seen once. The germline V gene encodes CDR1 SEHNR and CDR2 FQNEAQ (reference sequence). The CDR3 contains 14 residues. V was pared by 4 bases and J by 6 bases, with 5 bases of the junction left unmatched. This clonotype was found a few times. Its specificity is not known. Sample: CD8+ T cells from PBMCs. This chain joins TRBV7-9 and TRBJ2-3; 9 positions match TRBD2. This receptor was identified in a human donor in good health (CMV status not recorded). Some clones in this sample may be carry-over from other donors' samples. CDR3 DNA sequence: TGTGCCAGCAGCTCCGGGACTAGCAAGGATACGCAGTATTTT. Translating it yields CASSSGTSKDTQYF.